The T cell receptor (beta chain) under discussion was sequenced for a study of cytomegalovirus exposure and HLA in healthy donors. Study-level points and caveats: An assumption of roughly uniform sequencing depth across donors underlay the presence/absence analyses. What a later analysis reportedly showed was that an Asian-associated ancestry cluster had fewer N-insertions than the roughly 700-donor mean. By HLA locus, TCR association rates varied in a later analysis, with DRB1 showing the most and HLA-C the fewest.

The length of the CDR3 is 16 residues. This clone was recorded once. Antigen: not known. The PCR made use of 60 Vbeta and 13 Jbeta primers. Profiling relied on immunoSEQ multiplex PCR, and the TCRdb table lists in-frame clones only, not all of them. The data show about 140,000 clones, with around 80% seen just once and about 2.2% held by the top ten. The clonotype originates from a middle-aged man in good health and CMV-seronegative. The source material was PBMCs. The chain couples TRBV21-1 to TRBJ1-3; the table's D call, TRBD1, has no DNA check behind it. TRBV21-1 is a known pseudogene. CDR3 residues: CASSKSGLRVGNTIYF. DNA of the CDR3: TGTGCCAGCAGCAAATCAGGCCTCCGAGTGGGAAACACCATATATTTT.